The 18 T cell receptor beta chains listed next were all sequenced from one sample in a study of blood T cell repertoires in COVID-19. Data came from immunoSEQ multiplex PCR; TCRdb stores just in-frame clones and leaves some out. The table shows around 280,000 clones, with around 88% occurring only once. Sample: PBMCs or T cells enriched from blood (not recorded which). These TCRs come from a woman aged 40 to 50 who had recovered from COVID-19.

The chain is built from TRBV28 and TRBJ1-1; D not certain. The CDR3 runs 14 residues. Germline V gene sequence: CDR1 MDHEN, CDR2 SYDVKM. V was trimmed by 1 base and J by 7 bases, leaving 13 bases between them. The CDR3 coding sequence is TGTGCCAGCAGTTTATTTACATCGGCAGGTGAAGCTTTCTTT. Translation gives CASSLFTSAGEAFF. Based on the CDR3 plus reference TRBV28 and TRBJ1-1, the full variable domain is DVKVTQSSRYLVKRTGEKVFLECVQDMDHENMFWYRQDPGLGLRLIYFSYDVKMKEKGDIPEGYSVSREKKERFSLILESASTNQTSMYLCASSLFTSAGEAFFGQGTRLTVV.

The rearrangement joins TRBV7-6 to TRBJ2-1, with TRBD1 matching over 11 bases. V shed 2 bases, J shed 9 bases, and the junction held 9 bases outside the gene matches. The CDR3 extends over 16 amino acids. The germline CDR1 and CDR2 sequences are SGHVS and FNYEAQ. As DNA, the CDR3 is TGTGCCAGCAGCTTAACCAGGACAGGGGGCGCGGGTGAGCAGTTCTTC. Amino acid sequence: CASSLTRTGGAGEQFF.

This clone was counted a few times. The chain recombines TRBV4-3 with TRBJ1-5; no definite D call. The CDR3 consists of 15 residues. V was cut by 0 bases and J by 4 bases, with 10 bases left in between. From germline, CDR1 is LGHNA and CDR2 YSLEER. The CDR3 here is CASSQDWVGNQPQHF. The CDR3 nucleotides read TGCGCCAGCAGCCAAGATTGGGTCGGGAATCAGCCCCAGCATTTT.

A few counts support this clone. This chain uses TRBV11-2 with TRBJ2-1; D might be TRBD1 (5 bases). Trimming left V 4 bases short and J 8 bases short, with 18 bases between. The CDR3 has 15 amino acids. The germline CDR1 and CDR2 sequences are SGHAT and FQNNGV. CDR3 sequence: CASSYRPELRDEQFF. The CDR3 coding sequence is TGTGCCAGCAGCTACAGGCCGGAACTTAGGGATGAGCAGTTCTTC. The complete variable domain, with remaining parts taken from reference TRBV11-2 and TRBJ2-1, reads EAGVAQSPRYKIIEKRQSVAFWCNPISGHATLYWYQQILGQGPKLLIQFQNNGVVDDSQLPKDRFSAERLKGVDSTLKIQPAKLEDSAVYLCASSYRPELRDEQFFGPGTRLTVL.

The chain uses TRBV7-2 and TRBJ1-1; the D is unclear. V dropped 1 base and J dropped 6 bases, with 9 bases sitting between them. This CDR3 comprises 13 residues. CDR1 SGHTA and CDR2 FQGNSA come from the germline V gene. The CDR3 sequence is CASSLGGSAEAFF. In nucleotides, the CDR3 is TGTGCCAGCAGCTTAGGAGGGTCCGCTGAAGCTTTCTTT.

The rearrangement uses TRBV4-1 and TRBJ1-1, with TRBD1 matching over 8 bases. The CDR3 is 19 residues long. From germline, CDR1 is MGHRA and CDR2 YSYEKL. V lost 3 bases, J lost 3 bases, and 18 bases stayed unmatched. DNA of the CDR3: TGCGCCAGCAGCCACTTTTCTGACAGGGGACCCACACGGGACACTGAAGCTTTCTTT. It yields the protein CASSHFSDRGPTRDTEAFF.

On this clone: Other DNA variants within this sample encode the same CDR3. The chain carries TRBV18 and TRBJ2-5; the match to TRBD2 covers 14 bases. The CDR3 has 16 amino acids. Germline-derived CDR1 and CDR2 are KGHSH and LQKENI. V was clipped by 3 bases and J by 4 bases; unmatched bases: 4. CDR3 sequence reads: CASSPPGLAGVETQYF. Written as DNA, the CDR3 is TGTGCCAGCTCACCCCCGGGACTAGCGGGAGTAGAGACCCAGTACTTC.

This clone occurred a few times. The CDR3 loop is CASSLLVVDGEATYEQYF. CDR3 DNA sequence: TGTGCCAGCAGTTTATTGGTGGTAGACGGGGAGGCCACCTACGAGCAGTACTTC. The rearrangement joins TRBV28 to TRBJ2-7; D is possibly TRBD2 (6 bases). Germline V gene sequence: CDR1 MDHEN, CDR2 SYDVKM. The CDR3 is 18 residues long. Trimming pared 1 base from V and 2 bases from J, leaving 21 bases between.

A word on this clone: The junction and the germline gene differ at one end; a read error may be behind it. This sequence joins TRBV7-7 and TRBJ2-5; the D gene is possibly TRBD1 (6 bases). Per germline, CDR1 SSHAT and CDR2 FNYEAQ (reference sequence). This CDR3 contains 13 residues. The CDR3 reads CASSLGAQETQYF. DNA for the CDR3: TGTGCTAGCAGCCTGGGGGCCCAAGAGACCCAGTACTTC.

The chain couples TRBV30 to TRBJ2-2, with D possibly TRBD1 on 7 matching bases. Trimming cost V 1 base and J 7 bases, with 13 bases left between them. The CDR3 runs to 14 residues. Looked up from germline, CDR1 is GTSNPN and CDR2 is SVGIG (reference sequence). The CDR3 loop is CAWSETGTGGELFF. Here the CDR3 DNA reads TGTGCCTGGAGTGAGACAGGGACTGGCGGGGAGCTGTTTTTT.

Points on this clone: The DNA is left out, because the CDR3 cannot be placed on it with certainty; the CDR3 is given as TCRdb lists it. V and J are TRBV19 and TRBJ2-7; the table assigns TRBD2, which was not confirmed against the DNA. Per germline, CDR1 LNHDA and CDR2 SQIVND (reference sequence). A total of 14 residues make up the CDR3, ends included. The CDR3 sequence: CASSIRRRGDEQYF.

This clone came up once. The chain has TRBV27 and TRBJ2-1; D unclear. The V end was cut by 4 bases, the J end by 0 bases, with 13 bases between. Germline CDR1 is MNHEY and CDR2 is SMNVEV (reference sequence). The CDR3 sequence is 16 residues long. As DNA, the CDR3 is TGTGCCAGCAGTTCATACGAGCTTCGCTCCTACAATGAGCAGTTCTTC. Translating it yields CASSSYELRSYNEQFF.

The chain couples TRBV7-8 to TRBJ2-3, with D perhaps TRBD2 (6 bases). The V and J ends lost 7 bases and 2 bases respectively, with 10 bases between them. This CDR3 contains 13 residues. From germline, CDR1 is SGHVS and CDR2 FQNEAQ. CDR3 coding DNA: TGTGCCAGCAAGACTAGGAACACAGATACGCAGTATTTT. It translates to CASKTRNTDTQYF.

This CDR3 is CASSPTSGPTDTQYF. CDR3 nucleotides: TGTGCCAGCAGCCCGACTAGCGGGCCCACAGATACGCAGTATTTT. The V and J genes are TRBV7-3 and TRBJ2-3; 10 nucleotides align to TRBD2. This CDR3 has 15 amino acids. Germline V gene sequence: CDR1 SGHTA, CDR2 FQGTGA. Losses at the gene ends were 5 bases for V and 2 bases for J; bases not matched to a gene: 4.

The chain uses TRBV3-1 (or the pseudogene TRBV3-2) and TRBJ2-3; 9 nucleotides align to TRBD2. The CDR3 contains 16 residues. Looked up from germline, CDR1 is LGHDT and CDR2 is YNNKEL (reference sequence). The ends lost 4 bases at V and 1 base at J; junction bases unmatched: 6. This CDR3 is CASSRIAGVGTDTQYF. The CDR3 bases are TGTGCCAGCAGCCGGATAGCGGGAGTGGGCACAGATACGCAGTATTTT.

This rearrangement joins TRBV7-2 to TRBJ2-3, with 8 bases identical to TRBD1. The trim removed 7 bases at V and 1 base at J, leaving 4 bases unmatched. The germline V gene has CDR1 SGHTA and CDR2 FQGNSA. The CDR3 spans 14 residues. The CDR3 coding sequence is TGTGCCAGCACGGCGGGACAGGGCACAGATACGCAGTATTTT. The encoded protein is CASTAGQGTDTQYF.

CDR3 region: CASSSQTGYYEQYF. The DNA of the CDR3 is TGTGCCAGCAGTTCCCAGACAGGGTACTACGAGCAGTACTTC. The rearrangement links TRBV27 to TRBJ2-7, with 7 bases identical to TRBD1. The CDR3 has 14 amino acids. V lost 4 bases and J lost 3; bases outside the gene matches: 6. Germline loops: CDR1 MNHEY, CDR2 SMNVEV (reference sequence).

V gene TRBV24-1 combines with J gene TRBJ2-1, with 9 bases lining up with TRBD1. V lost 2 bases to trimming and J lost 5 bases; unmatched junction nucleotides: 6. Germline V gene data show CDR1 as KGHDR and CDR2 as SFDVKD. The CDR3 has 16 residues. The CDR3 region has the DNA TGTGCCACCAGTGATTCCCGGGGACAGGGCCACAATGAGCAGTTCTTC. Its translation: CATSDSRGQGHNEQFF.